This T cell receptor (beta chain) was sequenced during a study of T cells in narcolepsy. The study's findings and limits: Same-patient CSF and blood CD4+ T cell clonotypes included HCRT-specific and TRIB2-specific autoreactive ones.

This clone appeared a single time. The antigen remains undetermined. CDR1 is SQVTM and CDR2 is ANQGSEA in the germline V gene. Trimming at V came to 7 bases and at J to 4 bases, leaving 4 bases not matched to a gene. The CDR3 has 12 amino acids. Here immunoSEQ multiplex PCR was the method, and the copy in TCRdb shows in-frame clones only, minus some. The data show over 25,000 clones, roughly 77% seen once. The receptor's source is a human donor in good health. The sequencing sample was made of memory (CD45RA-) CD4+ T cells from blood. The chain has TRBV29-1 and TRBJ1-3; 7 positions match TRBD1. The DNA of the CDR3 is TGCAGCGCTTCGACAGGGGGAAACACCATATATTTT. Translating it yields CSASTGGNTIYF. Filled out from reference TRBV29-1 and TRBJ1-3, the complete variable domain reads SAVISQKPSRDICQRGTSLTIQCQVDSQVTMMFWYRQQPGQSLTLIATANQGSEATYESGFVIDKFPISRPNLTFSTLTVSNMSPEDSSIYLCSASTGGNTIYFGEGSWLTVV.